This TCR beta chain was documented in a study of blood T cells in healthy people across ages. The germline gives CDR1 SGHRS, CDR2 YFSETQ. There are 14 residues in the CDR3. V lost 0 bases, J lost 2 bases, and 6 bases lay in between. In this sample, this clonotype turned up a few times. A second about 7 to 11 cycle PCR used barcoded and J-beta primers. TCRdb processed the 5' RACE reads anew with MiXCR; each CDR3 protein has one entry. The table records hundreds of thousands of distinct CDR3 sequences, 45% to 50% of them present only once. The clonotype was recovered from a man aged 25 to 40 in good health. Specimen: blood. The chain links TRBV5-1 to TRBJ2-4; unclear D gene. CDR3 in amino acids: CASSLALTKNIQYF. As DNA, the CDR3 is TGCGCCAGCAGCTTGGCCTTGACCAAAAACATTCAGTACTTC.